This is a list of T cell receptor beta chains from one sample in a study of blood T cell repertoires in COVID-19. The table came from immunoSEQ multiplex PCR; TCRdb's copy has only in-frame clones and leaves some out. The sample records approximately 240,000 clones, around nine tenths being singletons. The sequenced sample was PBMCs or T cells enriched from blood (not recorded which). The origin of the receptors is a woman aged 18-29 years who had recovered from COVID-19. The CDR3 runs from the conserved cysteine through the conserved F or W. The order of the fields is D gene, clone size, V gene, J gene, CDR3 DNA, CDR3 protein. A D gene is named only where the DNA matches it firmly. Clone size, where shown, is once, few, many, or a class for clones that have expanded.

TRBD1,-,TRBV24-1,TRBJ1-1,TGTGCCACCAGTGATCCCGGGACAGGGAGCACTGAAGCTTTCTTT,CATSDPGTGSTEAFF
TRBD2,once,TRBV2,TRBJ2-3,TGTGCCAGCCAACTAGCGGGAGTCACAGATACGCAGTATTTT,CASQLAGVTDTQYF
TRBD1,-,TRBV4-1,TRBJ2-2,TGCGCCAGCAGCCAAGGCCCGGGACAGCTCTTCGGGGAGCTGTTTTTT,CASSQGPGQLFGELFF
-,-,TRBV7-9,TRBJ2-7,TGTGCCAGCAGCTCTCGCGCGGGGCCGGATACCTACGAGCAGTACTTC,CASSSRAGPDTYEQYF
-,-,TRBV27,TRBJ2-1,TGTGCCAGCAGCTCGGTGGTAGGACGAGGGTCCTACAATGAGCAGTTCTTC,CASSSVVGRGSYNEQFF
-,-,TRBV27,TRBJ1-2,TGTGCCAGCAGTTTATCAACGGGGGGCGACTACACCTTC,CASSLSTGGDYTF
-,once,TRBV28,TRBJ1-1,TGTGCCAGCATGGGACCGGGAGGGACTGAAGCTTTCTTT,CASMGPGGTEAFF
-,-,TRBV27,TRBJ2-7,TGTGCCAGCAGTCCCCAGACGGGCTACGAGCAGTACTTC,CASSPQTGYEQYF
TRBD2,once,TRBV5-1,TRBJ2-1,TGCGCCAGCAGCTTAGGGCTAGCGGGTCTCTACAATGAGCAGTTCTTC,CASSLGLAGLYNEQFF
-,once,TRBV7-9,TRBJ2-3,TGTGCCAGCAGCATTCGACAGGCTAGCACAGATACGCAGTATTTT,CASSIRQASTDTQYF
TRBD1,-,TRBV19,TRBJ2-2,TGTGCCAGTAGTATAGAGCGGACAGGGGGAGCCGGGGAGCTGTTTTTT,CASSIERTGGAGELFF
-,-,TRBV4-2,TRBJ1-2,TGTGCCAGCTACCACGCCGGAACCCAGGGGACGGTGTGGTATGGCTACACCTTC,CASYHAGTQGTVWYGYTF
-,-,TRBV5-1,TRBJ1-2,TGCGCCAGCAGCTTGGGGCCCGGGGGGGACTACACCTTC,CASSLGPGGDYTF
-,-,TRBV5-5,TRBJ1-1,TGTGCCAGCAGCTTGGGGGAGGGCCTAAAGAACACTGAAGCTTTCTTT,CASSLGEGLKNTEAFF
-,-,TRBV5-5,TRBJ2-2,TGTGCCAGCAGCTTGGACTGGACTATCTCCACCGGGGAGCTGTTTTTT,CASSLDWTISTGELFF
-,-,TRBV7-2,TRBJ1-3,TGTGCCAGCAGCTTAGAGCGGAAAAGCTCTGGAAACACCATATATTTT,CASSLERKSSGNTIYF
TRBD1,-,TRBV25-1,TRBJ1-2,TGTGCCAGCAGTGAACTCGGACAGGGAAGAATCTATGGCTACACCTTC,CASSELGQGRIYGYTF
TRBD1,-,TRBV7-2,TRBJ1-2,TGTGCCAGCAGCCCTGGGACAGTCCTCTTCTATGGCTACACCTTC,CASSPGTVLFYGYTF
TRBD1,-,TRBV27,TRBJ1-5,TGTGCCAGCAGTTCAAATCAGGGGGATGGGCCCCAGCATTTT,CASSSNQGDGPQHF
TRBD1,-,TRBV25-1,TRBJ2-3,TGTGCCAGCAGTACGGGACAGGGTCCAGGCACAGATACGCAGTATTTT,CASSTGQGPGTDTQYF
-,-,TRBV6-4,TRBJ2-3,TGTGCCACCTCGAGGGAAGGTACGCAGTATTTT,CATSREGTQYF
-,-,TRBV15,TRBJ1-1,TGTGCCACCAGCAGAGTGAGGGACACTGAAGCTTTCTTT,CATSRVRDTEAFF
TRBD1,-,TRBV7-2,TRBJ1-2,TGTGCCAGCAGCCCGGGACAGGGAACAGGCTACACCTTC,CASSPGQGTGYTF
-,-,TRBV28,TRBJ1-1,TGTGCCAGCAGCCCAGGGGCTTGGGCCACTGAAGCTTTCTTT,CASSPGAWATEAFF
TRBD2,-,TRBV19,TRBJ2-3,TGTGCCAGTACCCACTTAGCGGGGGGGAGCACAGATACGCAGTATTTT,CASTHLAGGSTDTQYF
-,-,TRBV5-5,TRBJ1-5,TGTGCCAGCAGCGACGGGGGTTTGGGGACCCAGCATTTT,CASSDGGLGTQHF
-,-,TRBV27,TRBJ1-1,TGTGCCAGCAGTTTTGAGATGGTGCCAGGGGATCTGAGGACTGAAGCTTTCTTT,CASSFEMVPGDLRTEAFF
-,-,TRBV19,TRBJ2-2,TGTGCCACCGCACAGGGAATCGGGGAGCTGTTTTTT,CATAQGIGELFF
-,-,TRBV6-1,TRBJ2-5,TGTGCCAGCAGTGAACAGGGAACGAATCAAGAGACCCAGTACTTC,CASSEQGTNQETQYF
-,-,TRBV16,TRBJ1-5,TGTGCCAGCAGCCAACGCGCTGGGGGCGAGGGCAATCAGCCCCAGCATTTT,CASSQRAGGEGNQPQHF
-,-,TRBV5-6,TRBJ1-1,TGTGCCAGCAGCGCCACTTACAAAGCTAACAGGAACACTGAAGCTTTCTTT,CASSATYKANRNTEAFF
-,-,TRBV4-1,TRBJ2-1,TGCGCCAGCAGCCAAGAAGATCTCGCGGGGAAATCCTACAATGAGCAGTTCTTC,CASSQEDLAGKSYNEQFF
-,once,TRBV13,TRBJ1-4,TGTGCCAGCAGAAAAACAGGGACCACTAATGAAAAACTGTTTTTT,CASRKTGTTNEKLFF
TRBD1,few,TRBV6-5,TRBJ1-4,TGTGCCAGCAGTTACACCGCCGGGACAGGGAATGAAAAACTGTTTTTT,CASSYTAGTGNEKLFF
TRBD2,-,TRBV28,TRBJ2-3,TGTGCCAGCACAAGATGGGGCGGGAGAACGGATACGCAGTATTTT,CASTRWGGRTDTQYF
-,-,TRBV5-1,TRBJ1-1,TGCGCCAGCAGCTTTAGCGCCGAGGCCACTGAAGCTTTCTTT,CASSFSAEATEAFF
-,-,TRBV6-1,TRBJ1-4,TGTGCCAGCAGTGAAACCACAGGGCGCGGAAGTGAAAAACTGTTTTTT,CASSETTGRGSEKLFF
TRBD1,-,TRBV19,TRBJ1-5,TGTGCCAGTGACAGGGGATGGAGCAATCAGCCCCAGCATTTT,CASDRGWSNQPQHF
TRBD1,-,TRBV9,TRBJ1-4,TGTGCCAGACGACAGGGAGGTTACGAAAAACTGTTTTTT,CARRQGGYEKLFF
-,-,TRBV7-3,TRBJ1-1,TGTGCCAGCAGCTTAAAGGGTCAGGGGAACACTGAAGCTTTCTTT,CASSLKGQGNTEAFF
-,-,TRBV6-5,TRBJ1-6,TGTGCCAGCACGGAGGGTACGAATAATTCACCCCTCCACTTT,CASTEGTNNSPLHF
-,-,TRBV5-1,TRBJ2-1,TGCGCCAGCAGCTTTCGGGGTTACAATGAGCAGTTCTTC,CASSFRGYNEQFF
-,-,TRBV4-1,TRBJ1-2,TGCGCCAGCAGCCAAAGAACAGTTAACTATGGCTACACCTTC,CASSQRTVNYGYTF
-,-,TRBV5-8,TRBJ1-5,TGTGCCAGCACCCAACAGTTCAATCAGCCCCAGCATTTT,CASTQQFNQPQHF
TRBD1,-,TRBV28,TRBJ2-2,TGTGCCAGCAGAAGGACAGGGGGGAACACCGGGGAGCTGTTTTTT,CASRRTGGNTGELFF
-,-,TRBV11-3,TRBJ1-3,TGTGCCAGCAGCTTGACGGGGGACACCATATATTTT,CASSLTGDTIYF
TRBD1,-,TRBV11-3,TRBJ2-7,TGTGCCAGCAGCGCATCCCCGGCAGGGGGAGAGCAGTACTTC,CASSASPAGGEQYF
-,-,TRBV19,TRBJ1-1,TGTGCCAGTACCACGGTTCCGAACACTGAAGCTTTCTTT,CASTTVPNTEAFF
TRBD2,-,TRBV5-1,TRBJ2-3,TGCGCCAGCAGTTTTGCAGTAGCGGGGGGCTTTCGAATTAGCACAGATACGCAGTATTTT,CASSFAVAGGFRISTDTQYF
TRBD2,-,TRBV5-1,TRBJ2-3,TGCGCCAGCAGCTTGGTCCTAGCGGGAGGGCCGTCGGATACGCAGTATTTT,CASSLVLAGGPSDTQYF
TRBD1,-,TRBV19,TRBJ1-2,TGTGCCAGTAGTATAGATTCGGCAGGGGGATGGTATGGCTACACCTTC,CASSIDSAGGWYGYTF
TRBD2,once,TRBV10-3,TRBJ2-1,TGTGCCATCACGGGGACTAGCGGGAGAGGTTACAATGAGCAGTTCTTC,CAITGTSGRGYNEQFF
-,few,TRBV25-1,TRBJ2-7,TGTGCCAGCCTAGGCGCAGCCTCCTACGAGCAGTACTTC,CASLGAASYEQYF
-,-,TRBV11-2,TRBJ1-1,TGTGCCAGCAGCTCAAGTATAGGGGCCACTGAAGCTTTCTTT,CASSSSIGATEAFF
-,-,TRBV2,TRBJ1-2,TGTGCCAGCAGTCAAGACCCCCAGATTGGCTACACCTTC,CASSQDPQIGYTF